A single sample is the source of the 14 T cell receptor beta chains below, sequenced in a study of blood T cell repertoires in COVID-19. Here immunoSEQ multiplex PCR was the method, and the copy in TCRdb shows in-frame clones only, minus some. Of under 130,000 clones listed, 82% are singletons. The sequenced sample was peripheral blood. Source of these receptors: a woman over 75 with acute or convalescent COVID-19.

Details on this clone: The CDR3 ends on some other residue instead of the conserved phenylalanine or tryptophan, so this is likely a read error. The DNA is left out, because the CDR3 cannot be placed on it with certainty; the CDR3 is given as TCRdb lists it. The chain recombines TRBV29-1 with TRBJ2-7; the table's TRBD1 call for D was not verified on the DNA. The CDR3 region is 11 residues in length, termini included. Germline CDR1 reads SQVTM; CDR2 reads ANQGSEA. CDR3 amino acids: CSVEENGHALI.

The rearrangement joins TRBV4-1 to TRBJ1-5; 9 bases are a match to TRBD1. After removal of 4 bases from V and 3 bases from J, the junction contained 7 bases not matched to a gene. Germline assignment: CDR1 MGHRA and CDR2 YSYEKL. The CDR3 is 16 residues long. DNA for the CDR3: TGCGCCAGCAGCCCGCGCGGACAGGGGTTCAATCAGCCCCAGCATTTT. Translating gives CASSPRGQGFNQPQHF.

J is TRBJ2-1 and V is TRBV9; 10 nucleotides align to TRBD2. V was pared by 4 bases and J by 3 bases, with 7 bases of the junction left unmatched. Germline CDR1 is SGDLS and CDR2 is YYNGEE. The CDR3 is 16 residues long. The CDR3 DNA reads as TGTGCCAGCAGCATCTCCGGGACTAGCGTCTACAATGAGCAGTTCTTC. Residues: CASSISGTSVYNEQFF.

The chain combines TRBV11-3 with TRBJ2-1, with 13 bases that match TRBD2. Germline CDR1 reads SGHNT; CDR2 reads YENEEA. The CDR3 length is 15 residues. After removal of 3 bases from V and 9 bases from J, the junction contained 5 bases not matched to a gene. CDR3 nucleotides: TGTGCCAGCAGCTTTACTAGCGGGAGGGATCGTGAGCAGTTCTTC. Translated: CASSFTSGRDREQFF.

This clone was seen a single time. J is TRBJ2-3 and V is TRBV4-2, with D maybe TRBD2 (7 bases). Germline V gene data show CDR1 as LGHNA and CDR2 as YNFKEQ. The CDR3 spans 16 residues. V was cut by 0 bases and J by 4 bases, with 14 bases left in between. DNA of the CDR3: TGTGCCAGCAGCCAAGAGGGGGGGGCAGGGGCAGATACGCAGTATTTT. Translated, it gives CASSQEGGAGADTQYF.

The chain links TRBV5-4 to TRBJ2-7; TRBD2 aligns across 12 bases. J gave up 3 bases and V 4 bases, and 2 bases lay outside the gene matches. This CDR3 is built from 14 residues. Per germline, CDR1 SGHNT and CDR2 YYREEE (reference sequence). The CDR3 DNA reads TGTGCCAGCAGCACGGGACTAGCGGGCTACGAGCAGTACTTC. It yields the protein CASSTGLAGYEQYF.

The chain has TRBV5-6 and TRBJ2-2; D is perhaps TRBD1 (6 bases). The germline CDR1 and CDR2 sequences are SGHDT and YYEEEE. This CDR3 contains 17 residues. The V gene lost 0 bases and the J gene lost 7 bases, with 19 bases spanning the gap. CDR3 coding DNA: TGTGCCAGCAGCTTGGGCCAGGGGCTGCTGTCGGGCGGGGAGCTGTTTTTT. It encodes CASSLGQGLLSGGELFF.

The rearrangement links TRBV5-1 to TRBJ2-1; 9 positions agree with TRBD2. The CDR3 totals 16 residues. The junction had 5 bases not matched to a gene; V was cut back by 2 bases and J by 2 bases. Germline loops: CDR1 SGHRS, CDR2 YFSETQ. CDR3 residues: CASSFSGSLPYNEQFF. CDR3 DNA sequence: TGCGCCAGCAGCTTTAGCGGGAGTTTACCCTACAATGAGCAGTTCTTC.

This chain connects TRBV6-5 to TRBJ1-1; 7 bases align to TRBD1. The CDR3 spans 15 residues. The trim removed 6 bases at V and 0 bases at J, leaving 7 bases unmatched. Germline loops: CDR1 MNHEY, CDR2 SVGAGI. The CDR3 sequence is CASRKGTVVNTEAFF. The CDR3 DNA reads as TGTGCCAGCAGGAAAGGGACAGTCGTGAACACTGAAGCTTTCTTT.

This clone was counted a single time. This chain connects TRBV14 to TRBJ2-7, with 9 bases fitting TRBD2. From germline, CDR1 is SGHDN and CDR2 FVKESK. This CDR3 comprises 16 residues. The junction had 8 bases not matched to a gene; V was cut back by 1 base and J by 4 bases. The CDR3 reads CASSQVRGGREYEQYF. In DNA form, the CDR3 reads TGTGCCAGCAGCCAAGTTCGGGGCGGGAGGGAATACGAGCAGTACTTC. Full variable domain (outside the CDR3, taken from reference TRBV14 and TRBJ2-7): EAGVTQFPSHSVIEKGQTVTLRCDPISGHDNLYWYRRVMGKEIKFLLHFVKESKQDESGMPNNRFLAERTGGTYSTLKVQPAELEDSGVYFCASSQVRGGREYEQYFGPGTRLTVT.

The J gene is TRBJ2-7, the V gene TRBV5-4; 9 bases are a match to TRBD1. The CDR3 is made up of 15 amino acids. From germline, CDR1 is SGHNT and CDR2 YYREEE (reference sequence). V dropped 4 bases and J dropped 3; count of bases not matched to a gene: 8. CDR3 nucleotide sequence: TGTGCCAGCAGCCCAAGACAGGGGGGAATCTACGAGCAGTACGTC. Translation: CASSPRQGGIYEQYV.

CDR3 in amino acids: CASSIDRGPAGELFF. The CDR3 DNA reads as TGTGCCAGCTCAATCGACAGGGGGCCTGCCGGGGAGCTGTTTTTT. The chain uses TRBV18 and TRBJ2-2, with 10 bases fitting TRBD1. In germline, CDR1 is KGHSH, CDR2 LQKENI. V lost 5 bases and J lost 6; bases outside the gene matches: 6. CDR3 length equals 15 residues. Using reference TRBV18 and TRBJ2-2 for the parts outside the CDR3, the full variable domain is NAGVMQNPRHLVRRRGQEARLRCSPMKGHSHVYWYRQLPEEGLKFMVYLQKENIIDESGMPKERFSAEFPKEGPSILRIQQVVRGDSAAYFCASSIDRGPAGELFFGEGSRLTVL.

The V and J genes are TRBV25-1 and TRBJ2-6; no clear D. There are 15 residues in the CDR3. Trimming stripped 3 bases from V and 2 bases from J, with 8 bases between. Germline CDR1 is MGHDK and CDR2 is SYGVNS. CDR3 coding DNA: TGTGCCAGCAGTGACTCACGGGCTGGGGCCAACGTCCTGACTTTC. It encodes CASSDSRAGANVLTF.

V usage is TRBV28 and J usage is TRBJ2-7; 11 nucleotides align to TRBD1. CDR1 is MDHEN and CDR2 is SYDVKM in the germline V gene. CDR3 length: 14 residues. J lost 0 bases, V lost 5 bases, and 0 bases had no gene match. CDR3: CASSGQGASYEQYF. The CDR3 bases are TGTGCCAGCAGTGGACAGGGGGCCTCCTACGAGCAGTACTTC. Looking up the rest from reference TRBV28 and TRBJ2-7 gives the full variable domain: DVKVTQSSRYLVKRTGEKVFLECVQDMDHENMFWYRQDPGLGLRLIYFSYDVKMKEKGDIPEGYSVSREKKERFSLILESASTNQTSMYLCASSGQGASYEQYFGPGTRLTVT.